One and the same sample provided the 27 T cell receptor beta chains below, sequenced in a study of CD8 T cells in ankylosing spondylitis. Each CDR3 protein gets one entry after TCRdb re-called the 5' RACE reads with MiXCR. The repertoire consists of around 210,000 distinct CDR3 sequences, with over 7% occurring once and the leading ten covering 4.5% to 5%. Sequencing was done on a sample of blood, either unsorted or a sorted T cell fraction (not recorded which). These receptors came from a female donor with ankylosing spondylitis or in good health (not recorded which).

This clonotype was counted at least ten times. The chain joins TRBV12-3 or TRBV12-4 to TRBJ2-2; the D gene could be TRBD1 or TRBD2 (5 bases each). V lost 3 bases to trimming and J lost 5 bases, with 13 bases between them. This CDR3 region has 15 residues. The CDR3 DNA follows: TGTGCCAGCAGTTTTTCGGGGACGCCGACCGGGGAGCTGTTTTTT. As protein: CASSFSGTPTGELFF.

At least ten counts were recorded for this clonotype. The rearrangement uses TRBV20-1 and TRBJ2-4; possibly TRBD1 for D (6 bases). The V gene's germline CDR1 is DFQATT and CDR2 SNEGSKA (reference sequence). Trimming pared 5 bases from V and 0 bases from J, leaving 11 bases between. The CDR3 is 14 residues long. CDR3 in amino acids: CSAPGALAKNIQYF. The CDR3 coding sequence is TGCAGTGCTCCAGGGGCGCTAGCCAAAAACATTCAGTACTTC.

This clonotype was recorded at least ten times. J is TRBJ1-1 and V is TRBV3-1; a possible D gene is TRBD1 (5 bases). Germline CDR1 is LGHDT and CDR2 is YNNKEL (reference sequence). V shed 4 bases and J shed 1 base, with 13 bases lying between them. This CDR3 is built from 15 residues. Here the CDR3 reads CASSPSLGQNTEAFF. The CDR3 DNA sequence: TGTGCCAGCAGCCCCTCCCTCGGACAGAACACTGAAGCTTTCTTT.

Many counts were recorded for this clonotype. This chain links TRBV5-6 with TRBJ2-7; unclear D gene. V gave up 1 base and J gave up 4 bases, with 9 bases separating them. The CDR3 has 13 amino acids. The germline CDR1 and CDR2 sequences are SGHDT and YYEEEE. The CDR3 is CASSLSQKYEQYF. The DNA for the CDR3 is TGTGCCAGCAGCTTGAGTCAGAAGTACGAGCAGTACTTC.

The rearrangement joins TRBV20-1 to TRBJ2-7; the match to TRBD1 covers 9 bases. The CDR3 has 13 amino acids. Losses at the gene ends were 5 bases for V and 8 bases for J; bases not matched to a gene: 10. The germline CDR1 and CDR2 sequences are DFQATT and SNEGSKA (reference sequence). CDR3 region: CSALPGQGNQQYF. The CDR3 bases are TGCAGTGCTTTACCGGGACAGGGTAACCAGCAGTACTTC.

Ten or more counts support this clonotype. The chain employs TRBV20-1 and TRBJ1-5; D might be TRBD1 (5 bases). There are 14 residues in the CDR3. Trimming shortened V by 5 bases and J by 2 bases, and 13 bases separated the two germline ends. CDR1 DFQATT and CDR2 SNEGSKA come from the germline V gene (reference sequence). CDR3 protein: CSAGRGVGNQPQHF. CDR3 DNA sequence: TGCAGTGCTGGGCGGGGGGTCGGCAATCAGCCCCAGCATTTT.

This clonotype was counted a few times. V and J are TRBV20-1 and TRBJ2-1; 8 bases map to TRBD2. With 6 bases clipped from V and 4 bases from J, the junction kept 5 bases outside the gene matches. The length of the CDR3 is 13 residues. Germline V lookup: CDR1 DFQATT, CDR2 SNEGSKA (reference sequence). Here the CDR3 reads CSAESGRYNEQFF. Here the CDR3 DNA reads TGCAGTGCCGAAAGCGGGAGATACAATGAGCAGTTCTTC.

This clonotype was found many times. The chain employs TRBV11-2 and TRBJ2-1; D is undetermined. The CDR3 totals 12 residues. The V and J ends lost 2 bases and 9 bases respectively, with 8 bases between them. CDR1 and CDR2 (germline): SGHAT, FQNNGV. The CDR3 here is CASSLLESEQFF. The CDR3 DNA sequence: TGTGCCAGCAGCTTACTAGAGAGTGAGCAGTTCTTC.

This clonotype was observed at least ten times. The chain couples TRBV11-2 to TRBJ2-7; D may be TRBD1 or TRBD2 (5 bases each). CDR3 size: 15 residues. Trimming removed 5 bases from V and 7 bases from J, with 21 bases in between. Germline CDR1 and CDR2: SGHAT and FQNNGV. The CDR3 protein is CASSTPGTPRWEQYF. The DNA for the CDR3 is TGTGCCAGCAGCACTCCCGGGACCCCTAGGTGGGAGCAGTACTTC. The whole variable domain, remainder taken from reference TRBV11-2 and TRBJ2-7, is EAGVAQSPRYKIIEKRQSVAFWCNPISGHATLYWYQQILGQGPKLLIQFQNNGVVDDSQLPKDRFSAERLKGVDSTLKIQPAKLEDSAVYLCASSTPGTPRWEQYFGPGTRLTVT.

At least ten counts were recorded for this clonotype. The gene calls are TRBV5-1 and TRBJ1-1; 11 nucleotides line up with TRBD1. V shed 2 bases and J 0 bases; nucleotides not matched to a gene: 6. The CDR3 has 17 amino acids. Germline CDR1 and CDR2: SGHRS and YFSETQ. CDR3 bases: TGCGCCAGCAGCTTCACAGGACAGGGGGCTTTGAACACTGAAGCTTTCTTT. Translation gives CASSFTGQGALNTEAFF.

This clonotype was recorded a few times. This chain connects TRBV10-3 to TRBJ2-1; the D is unclear. Germline-derived CDR1 and CDR2 are ENHRY and SYGVKD. The CDR3 is 12 residues long. Trimming took 6 bases from V and 6 from J, leaving 9 bases between them. CDR3 nucleotide sequence: TGTGCCATCAGCCTCGACGGCAATGAGCAGTTCTTC. Amino acid sequence: CAISLDGNEQFF.

This clonotype occurred many times. The chain joins TRBV29-1 to TRBJ2-2; unclear D gene. This CDR3 region has 11 residues. V was shortened by 5 bases and J by 2 bases, with 3 bases between the two germline ends. The germline V gene encodes CDR1 SQVTM and CDR2 ANQGSEA. CDR3 in DNA: TGCAGCGTTCATAACACCGGGGAGCTGTTTTTT. This encodes CSVHNTGELFF.

Many counts were recorded for this clonotype. The chain combines TRBV29-1 with TRBJ2-1; 10 nucleotides align to TRBD2. The CDR3 is 13 residues long. After removal of 4 bases from V and 5 bases from J, the junction contained 2 bases not matched to a gene. Germline V lookup: CDR1 SQVTM, CDR2 ANQGSEA. The CDR3 spells CSVATSGNNEQFF. The CDR3 DNA is TGCAGCGTTGCAACTAGCGGGAACAATGAGCAGTTCTTC.

The chain uses TRBV6-2 or TRBV6-3 and TRBJ1-2; tentative D call: TRBD1 (6 bases). Germline assignment: CDR1 MNHEY and CDR2 SVGEGT. V was clipped by 0 bases and J by 8 bases, with 16 bases between them. The CDR3 sequence is 15 residues long. The CDR3 region is CASSYSHGQTEGYTF. The CDR3, as DNA: TGTGCCAGCAGTTACTCTCACGGACAGACGGAGGGCTACACCTTC.

This clonotype was counted many times. The V and J genes are TRBV4-3 and TRBJ1-2; D unresolved. V lost 0 bases, J lost 0 bases, and 17 bases lay in between. CDR3 length equals 18 residues. Germline CDR1 and CDR2: LGHNA and YSLEER. CDR3 region: CASSQDPQPLVANYGYTF. Written as DNA, the CDR3 is TGCGCCAGCAGCCAAGATCCCCAGCCCCTCGTGGCTAACTATGGCTACACCTTC.

This clonotype was recorded many times. The V and J genes are TRBV7-8 and TRBJ2-2, with a weak D call TRBD1 (5 bases). The V gene's germline CDR1 is SGHVS and CDR2 FQNEAQ. V shed 5 bases and J shed 4 bases, with 5 bases lying between them. This CDR3 contains 12 residues. CDR3: CASSQGTGELFF. The CDR3 coding sequence is TGTGCCAGCAGCCAGGGCACCGGGGAGCTGTTTTTT.

Comments on this clonotype: A read error may account for a junction end that differs from germline. The gene calls are TRBV5-1 and TRBJ2-5; D gene unclear. Germline CDR1 SGHRS, CDR2 YFSETQ. This CDR3 comprises 13 residues. CDR3 protein: CVSSLSPRETQYF. In DNA form, the CDR3 reads TGCGTCAGCAGCCTAAGTCCACGAGAGACCCAGTACTTC.

This clonotype occurred many times. The chain couples TRBV3-1 to TRBJ2-1; the D gene is possibly TRBD2 (6 bases). Trimming removed 2 bases at V and 13 bases at J, with 21 bases between. The germline gives CDR1 LGHDT, CDR2 YNNKEL (reference sequence). The CDR3 runs 15 residues. The CDR3 region is CASSQWSKLEDYQFF. In nucleotides, the CDR3 is TGTGCCAGCAGCCAATGGAGTAAACTTGAGGACTATCAGTTCTTC.

At least ten counts were recorded for this clonotype. The J gene is TRBJ1-3, the V gene TRBV6-1; TRBD1 might be the D (5 bases). CDR1 is MNHNS, CDR2 SASEGT, per germline. This CDR3 is built from 13 residues. Deletions cut 7 bases from V and 8 bases from J, with 15 bases between. The CDR3 region is CASKGPAVDTIYF. DNA of the CDR3: TGTGCCAGCAAGGGACCGGCGGTGGACACCATATATTTT.

V and J are TRBV7-2 and TRBJ2-7; D gene unclear. The CDR3 length is 14 residues. Trimming removed 5 bases from V and 2 bases from J, with 13 bases in between. CDR1 is SGHTA, CDR2 FQGNSA, per germline. This CDR3 reads CASSPRTGAYEQYF. The CDR3 bases are TGTGCCAGCAGCCCCCGCACCGGAGCCTACGAGCAGTACTTC. Combining the CDR3 with reference TRBV7-2 and TRBJ2-7 gives the whole variable domain GAGVSQSPSNKVTEKGKDVELRCDPISGHTALYWYRQSLGQGLEFLIYFQGNSAPDKSGLPSDRFSAERTGGSVSTLTIQRTQQEDSAVYLCASSPRTGAYEQYFGPGTRLTVT.

This clonotype was observed many times. The V call is TRBV28, the J call TRBJ2-1, with 10 bases identical to TRBD1. Germline V lookup: CDR1 MDHEN, CDR2 SYDVKM. The length of the CDR3 is 15 residues. Germline trimming cut 6 bases from V and 3 bases from J; bases unmatched to any gene: 5. The CDR3 region is CASSFGQGDYNEQFF. In DNA, the CDR3 is TGTGCCAGCAGCTTCGGACAGGGGGACTACAATGAGCAGTTCTTC.

Many counts were recorded for this clonotype. The chain combines TRBV7-2 with TRBJ2-1; D gene unclear. Germline-derived CDR1 and CDR2 are SGHTA and FQGNSA. The CDR3 is 13 amino acids. Deletions cut 2 bases from V and 3 bases from J, with 5 bases between. The CDR3 protein is CASSLSRYNEQFF. CDR3 nucleotides: TGTGCCAGCAGCTTATCTCGCTACAATGAGCAGTTCTTC.

This clonotype was recorded at least ten times. The V and J genes are TRBV20-1 and TRBJ2-2; possibly TRBD1 for D (5 bases). The CDR3 spans 15 residues. The germline V and J ends were trimmed by 0 bases and 0 bases, with 8 bases remaining between them. CDR1 is DFQATT and CDR2 is SNEGSKA in the germline V gene (reference sequence). As DNA, the CDR3 is TGCAGTGCTAGAGACCGACAGCCGAACACCGGGGAGCTGTTTTTT. Protein: CSARDRQPNTGELFF.

This clonotype was seen many times. This chain uses TRBV11-2 with TRBJ2-1; D may be TRBD1 or TRBD2 (5 bases each). This CDR3 spans 17 amino acids. Trimming took off 2 bases at V and 0 bases at J, with 14 bases between the two ends. The germline V gene has CDR1 SGHAT and CDR2 FQNNGV. The CDR3 DNA reads TGTGCCAGCAGCTTAAATCCAGGGACGAGCTCCTACAATGAGCAGTTCTTC. This translates into CASSLNPGTSSYNEQFF.

This clonotype was seen repeatedly, ten times or more. In DNA form, the CDR3 reads TGTGCCAGCAGTTTTAACGGTCAGCCCCAGCATTTT. Its translation is CASSFNGQPQHF. The chain combines TRBV27 with TRBJ1-5, with D hard to call. CDR3 length: 12 residues. V lost 3 bases and J 6 bases, leaving 6 bases between the germline ends. The germline gives CDR1 MNHEY, CDR2 SMNVEV (reference sequence).

This clonotype has at least ten counts. This chain uses TRBV6-5 with TRBJ2-5, with 10 bases matching TRBD2. CDR1 is MNHEY, CDR2 SVGAGI, per germline. This CDR3 is built from 14 residues. Trimming cost V 2 bases and J 6 bases; bases outside gene matches: 3. As DNA, the CDR3 is TGTGCCAGCAGTTACACTAGCGGGAAACAGACCCAGTACTTC. Translated: CASSYTSGKQTQYF.

This clonotype appeared many times. This sequence joins TRBV12-3 or TRBV12-4 and TRBJ2-7, with 8 positions matching TRBD1. CDR3 length: 15 amino acids. Trimming at V came to 4 bases and at J to 6 bases, leaving 11 bases not matched to a gene. Here the CDR3 DNA reads TGTGCCAGCAGTTCACAGCCACAGGGGGTAAGCGAGCAGTACTTC. Protein: CASSSQPQGVSEQYF.